Listed below are T cell receptor beta chains from one sample, sequenced in a study of blood T cell repertoires in COVID-19. This table comes from immunoSEQ multiplex PCR, and its TCRdb copy is limited to in-frame clones, with some not included. Here the sample spans about 270,000 clones, roughly 83% being singletons. Sequenced material: peripheral blood. These receptors all come from an elderly woman with COVID-19, enrolled during active disease. Each CDR3 is given with its conserved first and last residue. Each record gives: V gene, D gene, J gene, clone size, CDR3 protein, CDR3 DNA. D genes are given only for firm matches. For some rows the clone size is stated as once, few or many, or as a class when expanded; others skip it.

>TRBV18|TRBD2|TRBJ2-3|-
CASSPPSGGTTDTQYF
TGTGCCAGCTCACCACCGTCGGGGGGAACCACAGATACGCAGTATTTT
>TRBV7-3|TRBD1|TRBJ2-1|once
CASSLQGTYNEQFF
TGTGCCAGCAGCCTACAGGGGACCTACAATGAGCAGTTCTTC
>TRBV27|-|TRBJ1-4|-
CASAPGGGAEKLFF
TGTGCCAGCGCCCCGGGGGGGGGTGCTGAAAAACTGTTTTTT
>TRBV24-1|-|TRBJ1-5|once
CATSDSGSGNQPQHF
TGTGCCACCAGTGATTCGGGGTCGGGCAATCAGCCCCAGCATTTT
>TRBV6-1|TRBD1|TRBJ1-2|-
CASSETGGNYGYTF
TGTGCCAGCAGTGAGACAGGGGGCAACTATGGCTACACCTTC
>TRBV19|-|TRBJ1-5|-
CASRGGSQPQHF
TGTGCCAGTCGGGGGGGGAGTCAGCCCCAGCATTTT
>TRBV4-2|-|TRBJ1-5|-
CASSQDAGAWNQPQHF
TGTGCCAGCAGCCAAGATGCGGGGGCCTGGAATCAGCCCCAGCATTTT
>TRBV5-1|-|TRBJ1-6|-
CASSLTASSYNSPLHF
TGCGCCAGCAGCTTGACAGCCAGCTCCTATAATTCACCCCTCCACTTT
>TRBV5-1|TRBD1|TRBJ2-3|-
CASSRTGSTDTQYF
TGCGCCAGCAGCCGGACAGGGAGCACAGATACGCAGTATTTT
>TRBV5-1|TRBD1|TRBJ1-6|-
CASSPGQALSPLHF
TGCGCCAGCAGCCCGGGACAGGCGTTGTCACCCCTCCACTTT
>TRBV28|-|TRBJ1-1|-
CASSPPGKNTEAFF
TGTGCCAGCAGCCCCCCGGGGAAGAACACTGAAGCTTTCTTT
>TRBV4-2|TRBD2|TRBJ2-3|-
CASSLSGLAGGLDTDTQYF
TGTGCCAGCAGCCTTTCCGGACTAGCGGGGGGGCTCGACACAGATACGCAGTATTTT
>TRBV5-1|-|TRBJ2-5|once
CASSLGAGEETQYF
TGCGCCAGCAGCTTGGGGGCAGGTGAAGAGACCCAGTACTTC
>TRBV28|-|TRBJ1-2|-
CASSLTGKRGGYTF
TGTGCCAGCAGTCTCACAGGGAAAAGAGGTGGCTACACCTTC
>TRBV6-6|-|TRBJ1-2|-
CASNLPGPSGGYTF
TGTGCCAGCAATTTACCGGGCCCCAGCGGGGGCTACACCTTC
>TRBV18|-|TRBJ1-4|few
CASRRSSTNEKLFF
TGTGCCAGCCGCCGAAGCTCAACTAATGAAAAACTGTTTTTT
>TRBV7-9|-|TRBJ1-4|-
CASSLAQGLNEKLFF
TGTGCCAGCAGCTTAGCCCAGGGGTTAAACGAAAAACTGTTTTTT
>TRBV5-1|-|TRBJ2-1|-
CASSLATENEQFF
TGCGCCAGCAGCTTGGCCACTGAAAATGAGCAGTTCTTC
>TRBV7-3|-|TRBJ1-1|-
CASSLFQNTEAFF
TGTGCCAGCAGCTTATTCCAGAACACTGAAGCTTTCTTT
>TRBV5-6|TRBD1|TRBJ1-5|-
CASSPGQGETNQPQHF
TGTGCCAGCAGCCCGGGACAGGGTGAGACCAATCAGCCCCAGCATTTT
>TRBV10-3|TRBD1|TRBJ2-2|-
CAISHPGQITGELFF
TGTGCCATCAGTCATCCGGGACAGATCACCGGGGAGCTGTTTTTT
>TRBV19|-|TRBJ1-3|-
CASTEQLVSGNTIYF
TGTGCCAGTACGGAGCAACTCGTCTCTGGAAACACCATATATTTT
>TRBV10-2|-|TRBJ1-2|-
CASSEGLSYGYTF
TGCGCCAGCAGTGAGGGACTTTCCTATGGCTACACCTTC
>TRBV6-2/TRBV6-3|TRBD1|TRBJ1-6|once
CASSRASGTGISGSPLHF
TGTGCCAGCAGTCGGGCCTCCGGGACAGGGATTTCTGGTTCACCCCTCCACTTT
>TRBV5-1|TRBD2|TRBJ2-2|-
CASSLAGGLARSTGELFF
TGCGCCAGCAGCTTGGCCGGAGGACTAGCCCGGAGCACCGGGGAGCTGTTTTTT
>TRBV20-1|-|TRBJ1-2|once
CSAEAGYGYTF
TGCAGTGCGGAAGCAGGGTATGGCTACACCTTC
>TRBV28|TRBD1|TRBJ2-6|-
CASSSRTGVSGANVLTF
TGTGCCAGCAGTTCTAGGACAGGGGTGAGCGGGGCCAACGTCCTGACTTTC
>TRBV5-1|TRBD2|TRBJ2-3|-
CASSPSGGAWDTQYF
TGCGCCAGCAGCCCGAGCGGGGGGGCCTGGGATACGCAGTATTTT
>TRBV28|-|TRBJ1-3|-
CASMLEFLSGNTIYF
TGTGCCAGCATGTTAGAGTTCCTCTCTGGAAACACCATATATTTT
>TRBV29-1|-|TRBJ2-7|-
CSVVAGNYEQYF
TGCAGCGTTGTGGCAGGGAACTACGAGCAGTACTTC
>TRBV4-1|TRBD1|TRBJ1-2|once
CASSQGVSGGRTVHGYTF
TGCGCCAGCAGCCAAGGTGTATCAGGGGGTAGGACAGTGCATGGCTACACCTTC
>TRBV7-3|TRBD2|TRBJ2-5|-
CASSLGLAAQETQYF
TGTGCCAGCAGCCTTGGACTAGCGGCGCAAGAGACCCAGTACTTC
>TRBV6-4|-|TRBJ1-2|-
CASSAEQGYGYTF
TGTGCCAGCAGTGCGGAACAGGGCTATGGCTACACCTTC